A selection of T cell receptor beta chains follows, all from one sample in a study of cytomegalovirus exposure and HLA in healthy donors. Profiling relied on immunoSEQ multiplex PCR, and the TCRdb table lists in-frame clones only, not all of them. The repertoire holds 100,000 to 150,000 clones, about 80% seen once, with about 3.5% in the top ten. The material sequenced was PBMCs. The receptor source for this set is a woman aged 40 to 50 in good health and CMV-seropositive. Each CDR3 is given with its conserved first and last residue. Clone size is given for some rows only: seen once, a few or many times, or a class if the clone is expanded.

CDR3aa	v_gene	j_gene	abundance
CASSLAGASTDTQYF	TRBV27	TRBJ2-3	NA
CASSYSIRRGNYEQYF	TRBV6-6	TRBJ2-7	NA
CASSPGQGLWEQYF	TRBV6-5	TRBJ2-7	NA
CASREGQIMNTEAFF	TRBV2	TRBJ1-1	NA
CASSNRGRPGNQPQHF	TRBV7-8	TRBJ1-5	NA
CASSVVGGSNTGELFF	TRBV9	TRBJ2-2	few
CASSVGGSNSPLHF	TRBV9	TRBJ1-6	NA
CASSQHQPGLAGEDTQYF	TRBV4-3	TRBJ2-3	few
CASSPPAPEAKNIQYF	TRBV6-6	TRBJ2-4	NA
CASTPGGTATEQYF	TRBV28	TRBJ2-7	NA
CATSRDLATGELFF	TRBV15	TRBJ2-2	NA
CASSQEKGVILNTGELFF	TRBV14	TRBJ2-2	NA
CASSYGPGNQPQHF	TRBV6-5	TRBJ1-5	NA
CATSSQIETQYF	TRBV15	TRBJ2-5	NA
CASSPWAFPRDEQYF	TRBV18	TRBJ2-5	NA
CASSVDGQGGETQYF	TRBV9	TRBJ2-5	NA
CAWAQGEAFF	TRBV30	TRBJ1-1	NA
CASSEEPNTGELFF	TRBV28	TRBJ2-2	NA
CASSVGGDSGTEYEQYF	TRBV9	NA	NA
CASSVDPGSGRWNEQFF	TRBV9	TRBJ2-1	NA
CASSLVARVDSDTQYF	TRBV5-1	TRBJ2-3	NA
CASSPSSSYEQYF	TRBV7-3	TRBJ2-7	NA
CASGQGRTGELFF	TRBV27	TRBJ2-2	NA
CASSVGQGNTEAFF	TRBV19	TRBJ1-1	once
CASSSPTYEQYF	TRBV6-5	TRBJ2-7	NA
CSVAGQAEHRGAVF	TRBV29-1	TRBJ2-2	NA
CASSFSGPIYGYTF	TRBV13	TRBJ1-2	NA
CASSLGLDEQFF	TRBV7-3	TRBJ2-1	NA
CASSDSAGGQGDTQYF	TRBV6-4	TRBJ2-3	NA
CASSQDYKTGVETQYF	TRBV4-3	TRBJ2-5	NA
CASSLGGLAGGPEEQYF	TRBV5-5	TRBJ2-7	once
CASSQDAISRSSYEQYF	TRBV4-3	NA	NA